Sequencing of this T cell receptor beta chain was carried out in a study of blood T cell repertoires in COVID-19. For the study at large: The cDNA or gDNA used as material had been derived from T cells, B-cell-depleted T cells, or PBMCs.

Generated by immunoSEQ multiplex PCR, the TCRdb table keeps only in-frame clones and is missing some. The table includes about 230,000 clones, more than 70% detected once. Germline assignment: CDR1 SGDLS and CDR2 YYNGEE. V was cut by 3 bases and J by 0 bases, with 13 bases left in between. The CDR3 has 17 amino acids. The participants were between roughly 18 and 89 years old and came from about two dozen US areas. Cohort placement rested on clinical history that participants reported themselves. Sequenced: PBMCs or T cells enriched from blood (not recorded which). This receptor was obtained from a woman aged 40 to 50 with acute COVID-19. V is TRBV9 and J is TRBJ1-6; TRBD1 might be the D (6 bases). The CDR3 DNA sequence: TGTGCCAGCAGCGGCGGACAGCCGAGCTCCTATAATTCACCCCTCCACTTT. It is translated as CASSGGQPSSYNSPLHF.